What follows is one TCR beta chain and its context. This sample was taken from a study of blood T cell repertoires in COVID-19. Source study methods: Reference gene primer amplification yielded estimated nucleated cell counts. The data were produced by immunoSEQ multiplex PCR, yet TCRdb's version contains in-frame clones alone and is incomplete. That table furnishes V, J and clone size, whereas the DNA furnished D and trimming. The sample includes roughly 170,000 clones, approximately 80% of them seen just once. Germline CDR1 and CDR2: GTSNPN and SVGIG (reference sequence). The V and J ends lost 3 bases and 9 bases respectively, with 6 bases between them. CDR3 length: 10 residues.

This TCR was recovered from a human donor in a cohort sampled during active COVID-19. The specimen sequenced was peripheral blood. The chain employs TRBV30 and TRBJ2-1; D unresolved. This CDR3 is CAWRLSEQFF. CDR3 sequence (DNA): TGTGCCTGGAGATTGAGTGAGCAGTTCTTC.